This entry describes one TCR beta chain. CDR1 is SGHRS, CDR2 YFSETQ, per germline. This CDR3 region has 16 residues. The germline V and J ends were trimmed by 1 base and 1 base, with 14 bases remaining between them. The sample belongs to a study of blood T cell repertoires in COVID-19. On the study more broadly: Italy, Spain and the United States were the sources of the convalescent and acute COVID-19 samples. T cells, B-cell-depleted T cells, or PBMCs supplied cDNA or gDNA.

The assay was immunoSEQ multiplex PCR, and TCRdb's table has in-frame clones only and misses some. The sample contains a few hundred thousand clones, about 82% of which appear only once. The V call is TRBV5-1, the J call TRBJ1-1; no firm D call. Sample: peripheral blood. This receptor was obtained from a woman aged 45-65 years with active or convalescent COVID-19. The CDR3 region is CASSLWERLSNTEAFF. CDR3 sequence (DNA): TGCGCCAGCAGCTTGTGGGAGAGGCTTTCGAACACTGAAGCTTTCTTT.